This record concerns one T cell receptor (beta chain) sequence. Its antigen remains undetermined. Base qualities are missing; no much larger clone stands one base away. For CDR1 and CDR2, the germline V gene lists KGHSH and LQKENI. The junction shows trimming of 6 bases on V and 4 bases on J, plus 13 bases between the germline ends. There are 15 amino acids in the CDR3, from cysteine to phenylalanine inclusive. Solely the CDR3 DNA is kept, with 45 bases framed from the first base. In total, 500 to 700 healthy bone marrow donors made up the cohort. At the time of sampling, all cohort members were nominally healthy, though unrecorded immune exposures were likely present. The donor tested CMV seronegative and was one of the 352 seronegative cohort members. A peripheral blood sample was provided by each donor, and peripheral blood mononuclear cells were used for TCR beta sequencing. Genomic DNA was extracted from the blood cell samples with the Qiagen DNeasy Blood Extraction Kit.

Receptor amplification or capture employed the immunoSEQ multiplex PCR assay. For the multiplex PCR, a mixture combining 60 forward primers for TCR Vbeta segments and 13 reverse primers for TCR Jbeta segments was used. The CDR3 region of rearranged TCR beta genes was amplified from genomic DNA by a multiplex PCR assay. On the Illumina HiSeq System, the amplified TCR beta libraries were sequenced as 87-base-pair reads. Regarding the original processing steps: Across the roughly 700 repertoires, a later analysis counted 75 million to 90 million unique TCR beta chains, approximately 10 million of which were shared by at least two donors. A nearest-neighbor algorithm error-corrected the raw reads and collapsed the reads into unique sequences, merging closely related sequences to remove PCR and sequencing errors. CDR3 sequences were aligned to IMGT reference sequences to assign V, D and J gene segments. For a sequence to be retained, a match of at least six nucleotides was required to both a V gene segment and a J gene segment. A rearrangement counted as productive if the CDR3 had no stop codons and remained in frame with V and J, and every other rearrangement counted as non-productive. CDR3 was defined according to IMGT convention as the region running from the second conserved V-encoded cysteine to the conserved J-encoded phenylalanine. In an earlier analysis of around 540 of the donors, sequences lacking an unambiguous match to a single V gene segment were excluded. In an earlier analysis of several hundred of the donors, V segments were called functional above 56.7% productive rearrangements and were called segregating when the between-donor standard deviation exceeded 5%. To diagnose cytomegalovirus status from the catalog of TCR beta chain sequences, a statistical classification framework was built. In a later analysis, V and J genes were assigned by comparing TCR nucleotide sequences against IMGT/GENE-DB human TR gene sequences. Using the TCRdist pipeline, a later analysis assigned CDR3 sequences along with most-parsimonious VDJ recombination scenarios. In a later analysis, each TCR beta chain was defined by its CDR3 amino acid sequence together with its V-gene family, and reads lacking a unique V-gene family were excluded. To address suspected cross-contamination and a sequencing artifact, a later analysis removed around 590 highly shared, low-generation-probability nucleotide sequences. In a later analysis, a clonal expansion index for each public chain was calculated from normalized within-repertoire ranks of inferred template counts. In a later analysis, generation probabilities were computed with a VDJ recombination model fitted to out-of-frame rearrangements, and the resulting probabilities were checked against IGoR. In a later analysis, TCR-TCR, TCR-HLA and TCR-CMV co-occurrence was scored with hypergeometric tests, and a repertoire-size bias correction was applied to TCR pairs. A later analysis estimated false discovery rates by permuting HLA or CMV assignments 20 times. In a later analysis, co-occurring TCRs were grouped with DBSCAN, and TCRdist sequence similarity was added when clustering was performed within HLA-allele-positive subsets. Repertoires with fewer than 30,000 or more than 120,000 public chains were left out of co-occurrence clustering, as were a handful of repertoires with anomalous nucleotide sharing. Drawn from immuneACCESS, this table holds only the in-frame rearrangements with V and J called that TCRdb kept. Clones are partly lost; checked studies trace under half to an unresolved V gene and leave the rest unexplained. That table gives V, J and clone size, and the DNA gave D and trimming. The sample data list 100,000 to 150,000 clones, and roughly four fifths of these were observed just once. The top ten hold 2.7% of the sample.

These data are taken from a study of cytomegalovirus exposure and HLA in healthy donors (dated by TCRdb to about 2017). Looking at the study overall: In an earlier analysis of about 560 of the donors, around 290 Gb of sequence data and some 100 million unique TCR beta sequences from roughly 190 million T cells were reported. An early release covering 550 to 700 HLA-typed donors comprised about 320 gigabases of sequencing data and approximately 80 million unique TCR sequences. Of the roughly 390 genotyped donors, less than 90% were placed in the genetic ancestry cluster associated with self-reported Caucasian donors. The study aimed to test whether signatures of past pathogen exposure could be identified by cataloging public T cell receptors. The T cell repertoires of some 700 subjects were profiled by immunosequencing and related to cytomegalovirus serostatus. A separate validation cohort of roughly 130 different subjects was used in addition to the roughly 640-subject first cohort. The study combined high-throughput TCR immunosequencing, statistical association of individual TCRs with disease status, and machine learning to predict cytomegalovirus infection status. A later analysis re-examined previously published TCR beta repertoires from just over 650 donors and added high-resolution HLA genotyping to investigate patterns of TCR occurrence. The later analysis used no new phenotypic data to find candidate immune exposures, relying instead on TCR beta sequences and their occurrence across donors. An earlier analysis of several hundred of the donors applied high-throughput TCR beta sequencing to assess whether each TCR beta V gene segment acted as functional or pseudogenic. Alongside the repertoire data, information on donor age, sex, ethnicity and CMV serostatus was compiled. A later genetic analysis took genome-wide SNP genotypes for 398 of the 666 donors and used that subset as a discovery cohort. Every discovery cohort repertoire had been produced on one sequencing platform. HLA typing included class I and class II loci at four-digit resolution. The number of typed donors differed by locus: about 620-640 for A, B, C, DRB1 and DQB1; 522 for DQA1; some 590 for DPA1; and some 430 for DPB1. Several DR-DQ haplotypes were handled as single units for association and clustering because linkage in the cohort was strong. Among roughly 400 genotyped donors of the cohort, an average of around 250,000 unique TCR beta nucleotide sequences was sequenced per donor, of which about 19% were non-productive. Beyond this particular receptor, the publication reports: The classifier was reported to diagnose cytomegalovirus status with high specificity and sensitivity in both the original and validation cohorts. A later analysis found that TCR association rates varied across HLA loci, with DRB1 alleles showing the most associated TCRs and HLA-C alleles the fewest. Most TCR sequences were observed very rarely across donors, whereas some public TCRs were present in many individuals. In a later analysis, several top co-occurrence clusters were reported to appear linked to parvovirus B19, influenza, CMV and Epstein-Barr virus. The authors suggested that the approach could potentially be generalized to other disease states and immunological phenotypes. A cluster of highly shared sequence variants was judged likely to be a technical artifact of the sequencing pipeline. The 87-base-pair reads could not distinguish some IMGT-functional V segments, including TRBV6-2 and TRBV6-3, so those segments were excluded. In this cohort, only TCR beta chains were sequenced, and detectable features were limited by the absence of alpha or paired-chain data. Correlated functional status among segregating V segments might reflect linkage disequilibrium, but an unknown experimental factor could not be ruled out. A few of the identified cytomegalovirus-associated TCR beta chains were confirmed in vitro to be specific for cytomegalovirus antigens. Assigning TCR associations to individual alleles was difficult when HLA alleles, especially DR and DQ, strongly co-occurred. In a later genetic analysis, a missense DCLRE1C variant was associated with V-gene and J-gene trimming of TCR beta chains, and the association was replicated in an independent cohort. In a later analysis, HLA-associated TCR beta chains were found to be more clonally expanded and to have lower generation probabilities than equally common non-associated chains. Because HLA typing was missing for some donors at each locus, association tests included only the typed subset. In an earlier analysis of some 640 of the donors, most TCR beta V segments were observed in productive rearrangements about 90% or about 30% of the time, broadly matching IMGT annotations. About 17 rarely observed V segments, including chromosome 9 orphons, were excluded from the earlier analysis of several hundred of the donors because counts were too low. A total of 150 to 200 TCR beta chains were listed by the study as associated with cytomegalovirus. A later analysis associated 17,000 or so TCR beta sequences with specific HLA alleles at a false discovery rate of 0.05. A further reported finding was that TCR beta sequences accurately predicted the HLA-A and HLA-B alleles for most subjects in the first cohort. Sequencing depth was assumed to be roughly uniform across donors in the presence/absence analyses, though that assumption may not hold. According to a later analysis, most CMV-associated TCR beta chains appeared to be HLA-restricted, and the HLA associations seemed to be driven largely by CMV exposure. Compared with the approximately 670-donor mean, donors in an Asian-associated ancestry cluster had fewer N-insertions in productive TCRs, according to a later genetic analysis. Immune exposure information for the cohort was limited to CMV serostatus.

The chain uses TRBV18 and TRBJ2-6, and the D gene may be TRBD1, 6 bases matching. The receptor comes from a boy aged 2 to 10 in good health and CMV-seronegative. Material: PBMCs. CDR3 reads: CASSEAGAGANVLTF. The nucleotide sequence reads TGTGCCAGCTCCGAAGCAGGGGCAGGGGCCAACGTCCTGACTTTC.